The following is a T cell receptor beta chain sequence with its context. What it recognizes is unknown. With the 5' RACE reads reprocessed, TCRdb shows one record per CDR3 protein and no DNA. The record lists 150,000 to 200,000 distinct CDR3 sequences, of which the ten most abundant hold about a fifth. The sample belongs to a study of T cells expressing NK-cell markers. Notes on the study in general: The HCMV specificity of the expanded NKG2C+ T cell clones stayed unresolved.

The germline V gene has CDR1 SNHLY and CDR2 FYNNEI. The length of the CDR3 is 22 residues. The sequence was obtained from a woman between 18 and 70 years old in good health. V is TRBV2 and J is TRBJ2-4; the TCRdb call, TRBD1, lacks DNA for checking. The specimen sequenced was blood T cells: a sorted CD56 or NKG2C T cell subset, CD4+ or CD8+ T cells, or bulk PBMC T cells (not recorded which). The CDR3 is CASSGGQSSYATAWGAKNIQYF.